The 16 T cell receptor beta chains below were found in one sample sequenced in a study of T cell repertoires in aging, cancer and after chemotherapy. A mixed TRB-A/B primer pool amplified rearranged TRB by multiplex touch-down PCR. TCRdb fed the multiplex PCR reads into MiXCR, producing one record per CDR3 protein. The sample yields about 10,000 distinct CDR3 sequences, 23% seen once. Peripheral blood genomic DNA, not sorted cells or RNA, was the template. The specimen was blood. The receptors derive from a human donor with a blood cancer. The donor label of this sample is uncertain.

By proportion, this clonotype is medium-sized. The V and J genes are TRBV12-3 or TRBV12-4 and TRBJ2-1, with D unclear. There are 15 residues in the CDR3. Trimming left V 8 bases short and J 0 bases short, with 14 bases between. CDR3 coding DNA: TGTGCCAGCCGCCTAGGCGGCCCCTCCTACAATGAGCAGTTCTTC. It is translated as CASRLGGPSYNEQFF.

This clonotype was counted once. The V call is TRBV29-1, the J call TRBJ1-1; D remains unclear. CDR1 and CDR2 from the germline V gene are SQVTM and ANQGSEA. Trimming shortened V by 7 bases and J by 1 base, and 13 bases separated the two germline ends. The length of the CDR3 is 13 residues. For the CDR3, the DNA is TGCAGCGCCTTTACCTGGACGAACACTGAAGCTTTCTTT. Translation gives CSAFTWTNTEAFF. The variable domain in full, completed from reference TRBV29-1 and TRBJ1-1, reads SAVISQKPSRDICQRGTSLTIQCQVDSQVTMMFWYRQQPGQSLTLIATANQGSEATYESGFVIDKFPISRPNLTFSTLTVSNMSPEDSSIYLCSAFTWTNTEAFFGQGTRLTVV.

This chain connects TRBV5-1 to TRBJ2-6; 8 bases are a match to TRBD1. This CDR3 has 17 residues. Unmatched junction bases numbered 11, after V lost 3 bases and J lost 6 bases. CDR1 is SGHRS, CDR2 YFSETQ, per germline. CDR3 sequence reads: CASSSAGGLEEANVLTF. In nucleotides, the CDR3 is TGCGCCAGCAGCTCTGCAGGGGGCCTAGAGGAGGCCAACGTCCTGACTTTC. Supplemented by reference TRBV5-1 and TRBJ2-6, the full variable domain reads KAGVTQTPRYLIKTRGQQVTLSCSPISGHRSVSWYQQTPGQGLQFLFEYFSETQRNKGNFPGRFSGRQFSNSRSEMNVSTLELGDSALYLCASSSAGGLEEANVLTFGAGSRLTVL.

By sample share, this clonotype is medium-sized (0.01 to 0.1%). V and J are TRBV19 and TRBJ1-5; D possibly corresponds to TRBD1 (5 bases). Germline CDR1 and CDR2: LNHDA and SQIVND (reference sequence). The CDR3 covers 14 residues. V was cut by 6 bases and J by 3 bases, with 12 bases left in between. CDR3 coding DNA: TGTGCCAGTAGGCTCTTGACAGACAATCAGCCCCAGCATTTT. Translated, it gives CASRLLTDNQPQHF. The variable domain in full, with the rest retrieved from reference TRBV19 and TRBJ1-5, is DGGITQSPKYLFRKEGQNVTLSCEQNLNHDAMYWYRQDPGQGLRLIYYSQIVNDFQKGDIAEGYSVSREKKESFPLTVTSAQKNPTAFYLCASRLLTDNQPQHFGDGTRLSIL.

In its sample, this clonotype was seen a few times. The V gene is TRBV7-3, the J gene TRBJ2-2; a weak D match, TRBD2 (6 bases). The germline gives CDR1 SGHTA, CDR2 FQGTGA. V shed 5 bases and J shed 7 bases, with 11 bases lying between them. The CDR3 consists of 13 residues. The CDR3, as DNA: TGTGCCAGCAGCGTGACTAGGGTCGGGGAGCTGTTTTTT. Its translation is CASSVTRVGELFF.

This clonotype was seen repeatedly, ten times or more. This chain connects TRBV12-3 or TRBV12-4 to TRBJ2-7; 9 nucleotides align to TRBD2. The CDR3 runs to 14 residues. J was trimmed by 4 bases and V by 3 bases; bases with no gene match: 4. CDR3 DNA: TGTGCCAGCAGTTTCCGGACTAGCGCATACGAGCAGTACTTC. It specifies CASSFRTSAYEQYF.

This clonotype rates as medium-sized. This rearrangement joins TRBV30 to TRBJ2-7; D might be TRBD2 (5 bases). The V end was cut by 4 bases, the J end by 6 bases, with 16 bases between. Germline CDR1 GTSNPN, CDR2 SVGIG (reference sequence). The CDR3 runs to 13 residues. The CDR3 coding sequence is TGTGCCTGGACCCCCGTCCGAGGAGGCGAGCAGTACTTC. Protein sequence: CAWTPVRGGEQYF.

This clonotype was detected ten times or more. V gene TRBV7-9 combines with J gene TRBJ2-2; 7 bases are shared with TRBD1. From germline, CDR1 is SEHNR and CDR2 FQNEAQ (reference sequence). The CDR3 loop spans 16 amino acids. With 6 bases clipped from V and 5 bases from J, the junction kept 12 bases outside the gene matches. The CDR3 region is CASRGSRDSKTGELFF. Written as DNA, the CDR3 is TGTGCCAGCAGGGGCTCCCGGGACAGTAAGACCGGGGAGCTGTTTTTT.

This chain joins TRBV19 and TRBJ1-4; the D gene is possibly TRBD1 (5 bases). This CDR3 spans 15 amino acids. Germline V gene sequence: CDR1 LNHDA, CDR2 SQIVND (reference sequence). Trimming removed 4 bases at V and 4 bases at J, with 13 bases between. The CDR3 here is CASSKKGRLNEKLFF. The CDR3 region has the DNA TGTGCCAGTAGTAAAAAGGGACGTCTTAATGAAAAACTGTTTTTT. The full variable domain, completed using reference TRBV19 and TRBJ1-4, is DGGITQSPKYLFRKEGQNVTLSCEQNLNHDAMYWYRQDPGQGLRLIYYSQIVNDFQKGDIAEGYSVSREKKESFPLTVTSAQKNPTAFYLCASSKKGRLNEKLFFGSGTQLSVL.

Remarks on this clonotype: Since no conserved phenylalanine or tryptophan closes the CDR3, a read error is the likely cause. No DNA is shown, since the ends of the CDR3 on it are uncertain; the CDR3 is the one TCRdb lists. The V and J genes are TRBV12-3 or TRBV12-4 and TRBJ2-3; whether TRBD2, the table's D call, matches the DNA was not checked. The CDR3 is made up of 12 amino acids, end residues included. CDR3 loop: CASSLGLAGVTL.

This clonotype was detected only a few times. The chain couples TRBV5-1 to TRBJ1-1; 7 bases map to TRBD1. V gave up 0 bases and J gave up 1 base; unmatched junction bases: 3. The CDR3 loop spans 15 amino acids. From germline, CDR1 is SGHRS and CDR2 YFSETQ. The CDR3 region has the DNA TGCGCCAGCAGCTTGGGACAGGGTTGGAACACTGAAGCTTTCTTT. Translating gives CASSLGQGWNTEAFF. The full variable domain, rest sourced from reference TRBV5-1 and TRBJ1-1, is KAGVTQTPRYLIKTRGQQVTLSCSPISGHRSVSWYQQTPGQGLQFLFEYFSETQRNKGNFPGRFSGRQFSNSRSEMNVSTLELGDSALYLCASSLGQGWNTEAFFGQGTRLTVV.

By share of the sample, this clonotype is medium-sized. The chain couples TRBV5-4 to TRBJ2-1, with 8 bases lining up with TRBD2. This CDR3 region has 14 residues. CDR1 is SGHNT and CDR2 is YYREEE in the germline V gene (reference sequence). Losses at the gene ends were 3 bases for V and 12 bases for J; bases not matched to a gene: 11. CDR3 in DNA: TGTGCCAGCAGCTCCCTCGTGACGGGAGGGAGGCAGTTCTTC. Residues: CASSSLVTGGRQFF.

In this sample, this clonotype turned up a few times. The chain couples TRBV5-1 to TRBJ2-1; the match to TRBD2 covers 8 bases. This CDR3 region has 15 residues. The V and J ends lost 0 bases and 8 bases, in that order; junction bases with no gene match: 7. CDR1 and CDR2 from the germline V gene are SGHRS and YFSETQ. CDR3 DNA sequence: TGCGCCAGCAGCTTGGTAGTTAGCGGGACCGATGAGCAGTTCTTC. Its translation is CASSLVVSGTDEQFF.

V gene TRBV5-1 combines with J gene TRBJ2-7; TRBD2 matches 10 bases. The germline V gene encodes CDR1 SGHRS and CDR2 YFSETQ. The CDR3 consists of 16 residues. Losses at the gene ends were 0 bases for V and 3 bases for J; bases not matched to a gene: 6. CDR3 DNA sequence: TGCGCCAGCAGCTTGGGAGGGACTAGCGCCTTCTACGAGCAGTACTTC. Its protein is CASSLGGTSAFYEQYF.

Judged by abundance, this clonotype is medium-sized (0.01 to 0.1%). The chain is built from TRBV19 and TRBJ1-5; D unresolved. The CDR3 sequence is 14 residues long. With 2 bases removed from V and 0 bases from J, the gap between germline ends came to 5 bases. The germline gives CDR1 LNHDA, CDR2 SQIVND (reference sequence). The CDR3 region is CASSIQYSNQPQHF. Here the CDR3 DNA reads TGTGCCAGTAGTATACAGTATAGCAATCAGCCCCAGCATTTT.

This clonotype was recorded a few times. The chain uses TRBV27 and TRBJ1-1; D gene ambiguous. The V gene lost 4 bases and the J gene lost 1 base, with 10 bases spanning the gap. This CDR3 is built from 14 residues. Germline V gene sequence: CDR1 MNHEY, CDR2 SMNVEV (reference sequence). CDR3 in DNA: TGTGCCAGCAGTTCCGGGATGGCGAACACTGAAGCTTTCTTT. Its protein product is CASSSGMANTEAFF.